The T cell receptor beta chain under discussion was sequenced for a study of blood T cell repertoires in COVID-19. TCRdb's table, derived via immunoSEQ multiplex PCR, lists solely in-frame clones and lacks some. The sample contains about 110,000 clones, around four fifths of which appear only once. Germline CDR1 and CDR2: LNHDA and SQIVND (reference sequence). After removal of 7 bases from V and 2 bases from J, the junction contained 3 bases not matched to a gene. This CDR3 region has 14 residues. This sequence joins TRBV19 and TRBJ2-5, with 11 bases matching TRBD1. This receptor was obtained from a woman between 65 and 79 years old with acute or convalescent COVID-19. The sample taken for sequencing was peripheral blood. CDR3 nucleotide sequence: TGTGCCAGTACCGGGACAGGGGGACAAGAGACCCAGTACTTC. Translation gives CASTGTGGQETQYF. Complete variable domain (other parts from reference TRBV19 and TRBJ2-5): DGGITQSPKYLFRKEGQNVTLSCEQNLNHDAMYWYRQDPGQGLRLIYYSQIVNDFQKGDIAEGYSVSREKKESFPLTVTSAQKNPTAFYLCASTGTGGQETQYFGPGTRLLVL.